This T cell receptor (beta chain) came from a study of radiation and T cells in renal cell carcinoma. This clone was counted a single time. The time point was: blood 2 weeks post-SBRT. Sample treatment: 15 Gy SBRT to primary tumor, nephrectomy 4 weeks later. Sequencing was performed with immunoSEQ multiplex PCR; in TCRdb, only in-frame clones are kept and a portion is missing. Among about 65,000 clones listed, roughly 79% were seen once. The CDR3 is made up of 15 amino acids. The junction had 5 bases not matched to a gene; V was cut back by 4 bases and J by 6 bases. Germline CDR1 and CDR2: SGHRS and YFSETQ.

This receptor was taken from a man aged 60 to 75 with renal cell carcinoma. The V call is TRBV5-1, the J call TRBJ2-1, with 12 bases matching TRBD2. Sequenced here: blood, sampled from a patient whose treatment included radiotherapy and nephrectomy. CDR3 coding DNA: TGCGCCAGCAGCGTACTGACTAGCGGGAGCAATGAGCAGTTCTTC. It translates to CASSVLTSGSNEQFF.